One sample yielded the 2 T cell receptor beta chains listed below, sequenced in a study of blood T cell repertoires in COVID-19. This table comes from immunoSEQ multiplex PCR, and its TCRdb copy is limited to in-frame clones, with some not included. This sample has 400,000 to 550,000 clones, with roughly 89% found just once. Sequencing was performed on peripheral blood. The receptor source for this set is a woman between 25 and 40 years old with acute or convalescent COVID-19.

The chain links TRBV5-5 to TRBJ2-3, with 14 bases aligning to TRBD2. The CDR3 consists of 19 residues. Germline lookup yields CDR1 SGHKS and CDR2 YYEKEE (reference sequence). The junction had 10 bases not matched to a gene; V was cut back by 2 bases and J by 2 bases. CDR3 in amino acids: CASSLHYPGLAGATDTQYF. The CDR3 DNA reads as TGTGCCAGCAGCTTACACTACCCGGGACTAGCGGGGGCCACAGATACGCAGTATTTT.

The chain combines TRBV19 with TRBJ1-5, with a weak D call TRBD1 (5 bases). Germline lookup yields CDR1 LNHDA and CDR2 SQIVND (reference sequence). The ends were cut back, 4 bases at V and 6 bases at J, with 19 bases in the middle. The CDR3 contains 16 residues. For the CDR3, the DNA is TGTGCCAGTAGTAAGGCGCTTACAGGTATTGGTCAGCCCCAGCATTTT. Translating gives CASSKALTGIGQPQHF.